Each of the 5 T cell receptor beta chains below was sequenced from the same sample in a study of beta chain features in type 1 diabetes. General observations from the study: For Type 1 diabetes patients, all four CD4+ subsets carried TCRB CDR3s that were moderately but significantly shorter.

Antigens of these TCRs are unknown. Every bit of the isolated RNA underwent reverse transcription, so sequencing read expressed TCRB transcripts. Sequencing was performed with immunoSEQ multiplex PCR; in TCRdb, only in-frame clones are kept and a portion is missing. The sample includes tens of thousands of clones, roughly half seen only once; the top ten take 0.7%. The sequenced material came from central memory CD4+ T cells from blood. The receptors derive from a man aged 25-45 years with type 1 diabetes.

This sequence joins TRBV5-1 and TRBJ2-1; D perhaps matches TRBD1 (6 bases). This CDR3 has 14 amino acids. Germline CDR1 SGHRS, CDR2 YFSETQ. Trimming removed 2 bases from V and 5 bases from J, with 11 bases in between. The DNA of the CDR3 is TGCGCCAGCAGCTTACAGGGATCGGACAATGAGCAGTTCTTC. This gives the protein CASSLQGSDNEQFF.

The V gene is TRBV30, the J gene TRBJ2-7; 8 bases agree with TRBD2. Germline-derived CDR1 and CDR2 are GTSNPN and SVGIG (reference sequence). The CDR3 spans 15 residues. V dropped 8 bases and J dropped 0; count of bases not matched to a gene: 12. The CDR3 nucleotides are TGTGCCCGAAGCGGGGGCCACACGAGCTCCTACGAGCAGTACTTC. As protein: CARSGGHTSSYEQYF.

This CDR3 reads CASSYDGGGTEAFF. Written as DNA, the CDR3 is TGTGCCAGCAGTTACGACGGGGGTGGCACTGAAGCTTTCTTT. V and J are TRBV6-5 and TRBJ1-1; possible D gene TRBD1, 5 bases. Trimming took 2 bases from V and 4 from J, leaving 11 bases between them. The CDR3 is made up of 14 amino acids. CDR1 and CDR2 from the germline V gene are MNHEY and SVGAGI.

This clone was observed a few times. The chain links TRBV4-1 to TRBJ1-2; D not resolved. With 1 base removed from V and 4 bases from J, the gap between germline ends came to 10 bases. Germline values: CDR1 MGHRA, CDR2 YSYEKL. CDR3 length equals 14 residues. The CDR3 reads CASSQGSAGYGYTF. CDR3 nucleotides: TGCGCCAGCAGCCAAGGATCCGCAGGCTATGGCTACACCTTC.

The chain employs TRBV7-9 and TRBJ1-2; D may be TRBD1 (6 bases). Germline loops: CDR1 SEHNR, CDR2 FQNEAQ (reference sequence). This CDR3 region has 14 residues. V was clipped by 5 bases and J by 4 bases, with 14 bases between them. CDR3 in DNA: TGTGCCAGCAGCCCCCCGGGGGGGCGCTATGGCTACACCTTC. Residues: CASSPPGGRYGYTF.